This T cell receptor (beta chain) is from a study of T cells after yellow fever vaccination. Study-wide findings and caveats: The secondary T-cell response peaked on day 5, not day 15, but was weaker. The CD4 compartment and the CD8 compartment contained a small share of clonotypes in common. Post-booster reappearance was seen for most primary-vaccination clones (96% CD4, roughly 86% CD8). From the bulk population, abundant clonotypes could contaminate and appear within FACS-sorted repertoires.

With respect to this clonotype: Its matching antigen is unknown.

With V trimmed by 5 bases and J by 9 bases, 11 bases remained unmatched. The CDR3 is 15 amino acids. Germline V gives CDR1 SGHRS, CDR2 YFSETQ. One entry per CDR3 protein results from TCRdb running MiXCR on the 5' RACE reads. The table includes around 360,000 distinct CDR3 sequences, 11% detected once. Sequenced here: PBMCs, sampled on the day of the first yellow fever vaccination. This clonotype was obtained from a man aged 18-30 years who received the YFV17D yellow fever vaccine. The rearrangement links TRBV5-1 to TRBJ2-1; 10 nucleotides agree with TRBD2. Written as DNA, the CDR3 is TGCGCCAGCAGTACCTCCGGGACTAGCGAGAGTGAGCAGTTCTTC. Its translation is CASSTSGTSESEQFF.